This TCR beta chain stems from a study of CD8+CD57+ T cells in acquired aplastic anemia. The CDR3 spans 17 residues. V trimming: 3 bases; J trimming: 1 base; junction bases outside the gene matches: 6. The V gene's germline CDR1 is KGHDR and CDR2 SFDVKD. TCR beta VDJ and CDR3 profiling used genomic DNA as template. TCRdb itself ran the reads through MiXCR, one entry per CDR3 protein. Of around 190,000 distinct CDR3 sequences detected, around 50% appear once; the ten largest clones hold more than 15%. Sequences were obtained from sorted CD4+, CD8+, or CD8+CD57+ T cells (not recorded which) from PBMCs. The sequence derives from a human donor in good health, serving as a control. The J gene is TRBJ1-5, the V gene TRBV24-1; 9 bases map to TRBD1. DNA of the CDR3: TGTGCCACCAGTGATCCCCGGGACAGGGTGAGCAATCAGCCCCAGCATTTT. This translates into CATSDPRDRVSNQPQHF.